One sample yielded the 31 T cell receptor beta chains listed below, sequenced in a study of blood T cells in healthy people across ages. It was with a sample-barcoded 5' primer and a J-beta primer mix that a second PCR of about 6 to 12 cycles was run. TCRdb fed the 5' RACE reads into MiXCR, producing one record per CDR3 protein. The table includes about 670,000 distinct CDR3 sequences, under 65% detected once. The sample taken for sequencing was blood. The receptors come from a woman older than 75 in good health.

This rearrangement joins TRBV27 to TRBJ2-5; D unresolved. The CDR3 totals 11 residues. Germline V CDR1 and CDR2: MNHEY, SMNVEV (reference sequence). Deletions cut 5 bases from V and 6 bases from J, with 7 bases between. The CDR3 loop reads CASSTSKTQYF. The CDR3 DNA reads as TGTGCCAGCAGTACAAGTAAGACCCAGTACTTC.

This clonotype was seen many times. V usage is TRBV20-1 and J usage is TRBJ1-2; D not certain. In germline, CDR1 is DFQATT, CDR2 SNEGSKA (reference sequence). This CDR3 region has 11 residues. The V end lost 6 bases, the J end lost 7 bases, and 12 bases lay between the germline ends. In DNA form, the CDR3 reads TGCAGTGCGGAGACTGGGGTTGGCTACACCTTC. Translating it yields CSAETGVGYTF.

This clonotype has just a few counts. The J gene is TRBJ1-2, the V gene TRBV13; 7 bases align to TRBD1. Trimming cost V 5 bases and J 4 bases; bases outside gene matches: 10. The germline CDR1 and CDR2 sequences are PRHDT and FYEKMQ (reference sequence). This CDR3 contains 15 residues. CDR3 region: CASSLPGTAFYGYTF. CDR3 nucleotide sequence: TGTGCCAGCAGCCTACCCGGGACAGCATTCTATGGCTACACCTTC.

CDR3 loop: CASRSAGGNTGELFF. CDR3 nucleotide sequence: TGTGCCAGCAGGTCGGCGGGGGGAAACACCGGGGAGCTGTTTTTT. The J gene is TRBJ2-2, the V gene TRBV6-6; TRBD2 aligns across 8 bases. This CDR3 is built from 15 residues. Germline lookup yields CDR1 MNHNY and CDR2 SVGAGI (reference sequence). With V trimmed by 6 bases and J by 2 bases, 5 bases remained unmatched.

A note on this clonotype: This may stem from a read error, because a much larger clone lies one nucleotide away. The rearrangement links TRBV7-2 to TRBJ2-2, with D uncertain. Per the germline V gene, CDR1 is SGHTA and CDR2 is FQGNSA. The length of the CDR3 is 13 residues. CDR3 residues: CDSSPLNTGELFF. CDR3 nucleotides: TGTGACAGCAGCCCCTTAAACACCGGGGAGCTGTTTTTT.

This chain connects TRBV14 to TRBJ1-1; no clear D gene. V was pared by 4 bases and J by 1 base, with 7 bases between. The CDR3 contains 13 residues. Germline CDR1 SGHDN, CDR2 FVKESK. CDR3 DNA: TGTGCCAGCAGCCCCATCAGGAACACTGAAGCTTTCTTT. Translated: CASSPIRNTEAFF. Full variable domain (remainder filled in from reference TRBV14 and TRBJ1-1): EAGVTQFPSHSVIEKGQTVTLRCDPISGHDNLYWYRRVMGKEIKFLLHFVKESKQDESGMPNNRFLAERTGGTYSTLKVQPAELEDSGVYFCASSPIRNTEAFFGQGTRLTVV.

This clonotype was counted ten times or more. The CDR3 nucleotides read TGTGCCAGCAGCTTAGGTTCTGGGGACCACTATGGCTACACCTTC. It encodes CASSLGSGDHYGYTF. This sequence joins TRBV7-9 and TRBJ1-2; possible D gene TRBD1, 5 bases. Germline loops: CDR1 SEHNR, CDR2 FQNEAQ (reference sequence). Trimming cost V 1 base and J 3 bases, with 12 bases left between them. CDR3 length: 15 amino acids.

V and J are TRBV7-2 and TRBJ2-4; no firm D call. Matching the DNA end better, TRBJ2-5 makes the J call doubtful. Per the germline V gene, CDR1 is SGHTA and CDR2 is FQGNSA. This CDR3 has 13 residues. The DNA for the CDR3 is TGTGCCAGCAGCCCCCAAGTTGGGGAGACCCAGTACTTC. Encoded protein: CASSPQVGETQYF.

The chain carries TRBV12-3 or TRBV12-4 and TRBJ2-7; the D is unclear. The DNA end is a closer match to TRBJ2-4, so the J assignment may be wrong. This CDR3 has 12 residues. The CDR3 DNA reads as TGTGCCAGCAGTTTTGGGGTCGACATTCAGTACTTC. Translating gives CASSFGVDIQYF.

With respect to this clonotype: This may come from a read error, since a much larger clone is one base off. This chain links TRBV5-1 with TRBJ2-3; D is uncertain. This CDR3 has 15 residues. The V and J ends lost 7 bases and 0 bases respectively, with 15 bases between them. Per germline, CDR1 SGHRS and CDR2 YFSETQ. CDR3 loop: CASYSPGHSTDTQYF. In DNA form, the CDR3 reads TGCGCCAGCTACTCCCCGGGTCACAGCACAGATACGCAGTATTTT.

This clonotype was seen only once. This sequence joins TRBV3-1 and TRBJ2-3, with D unclear. The CDR3 is 19 residues long. CDR1 LGHDT and CDR2 YNNKEL come from the germline V gene (reference sequence). V shed 0 bases and J shed 0 bases, with 19 bases lying between them. For the CDR3, the DNA is TGTGCCAGCAGCCAAGAAGTCTGGTGGAAGCGAGCTAGCACAGATACGCAGTATTTT. This sequence encodes CASSQEVWWKRASTDTQYF.

This clonotype came up a few times. The V and J genes are TRBV6-6 and TRBJ1-2; tentatively, D is TRBD1 (5 bases). Germline V gene sequence: CDR1 MNHNY, CDR2 SVGAGI (reference sequence). V dropped 5 bases and J dropped 4 bases, with 11 bases sitting between them. CDR3 length equals 13 residues. As DNA, the CDR3 is TGTGCCAGCAGTGACAGACAGATCTATGGCTACACCTTC. Translation gives CASSDRQIYGYTF.

The CDR3 loop reads CASSQDYRGNYGYTF. Written as DNA, the CDR3 is TGCGCCAGCAGCCAAGATTACCGGGGAAACTATGGCTACACCTTC. This chain connects TRBV4-3 to TRBJ1-2; no definite D call. Germline V lookup: CDR1 LGHNA, CDR2 YSLEER. This CDR3 comprises 15 residues. V was pared by 0 bases and J by 2 bases, with 10 bases between.

On this clonotype: A much larger clone differs by one base, so this may be a read error. The chain couples TRBV5-1 to TRBJ2-3; D is perhaps TRBD2 (5 bases). Germline loops: CDR1 SGHRS, CDR2 YFSETQ. The CDR3 runs 15 residues. Trimming shortened V by 0 bases and J by 9 bases, and 17 bases separated the two germline ends. The CDR3 coding sequence is TGCGCCAGCAGCTTGGATTTCTCCACCGGAGGAACGCAGTATTTT. Amino acid sequence: CASSLDFSTGGTQYF. The complete variable domain, with remaining parts taken from reference TRBV5-1 and TRBJ2-3, reads KAGVTQTPRYLIKTRGQQVTLSCSPISGHRSVSWYQQTPGQGLQFLFEYFSETQRNKGNFPGRFSGRQFSNSRSEMNVSTLELGDSALYLCASSLDFSTGGTQYFGPGTRLTVL.

This clonotype was counted only a few times. This rearrangement joins TRBV20-1 to TRBJ2-7; 7 bases are a match to TRBD2. The length of the CDR3 is 14 residues. J was trimmed by 1 base and V by 5 bases; bases with no gene match: 8. Germline CDR1 is DFQATT and CDR2 is SNEGSKA (reference sequence). This CDR3 is CSARPGGRSYEQYF. CDR3 sequence (DNA): TGCAGTGCTCGTCCGGGAGGCCGTTCCTACGAGCAGTACTTC.

V gene TRBV29-1 combines with J gene TRBJ2-7; tentative D call: TRBD2 (5 bases). The germline gives CDR1 SQVTM, CDR2 ANQGSEA. Between the trimmed V and J ends, which lost 5 bases and 0 bases, there was a span of 14 bases. The CDR3 extends over 14 amino acids. CDR3 sequence: CSVMGFRDSYEQYF. In DNA form, the CDR3 reads TGCAGCGTTATGGGTTTTCGGGACTCCTACGAGCAGTACTTC.

The count of this clonotype is one. The chain is built from TRBV20-1 and TRBJ1-5; D remains ambiguous. Germline CDR1 is DFQATT and CDR2 is SNEGSKA (reference sequence). CDR3 size: 15 residues. V lost 5 bases and J 5 bases, leaving 19 bases between the germline ends. The CDR3 nucleotides read TGCAGTGCTCCTACCGGGCTTTGGTCTGATCAGCCCCAGCATTTT. Protein sequence: CSAPTGLWSDQPQHF.

This chain joins TRBV20-1 and TRBJ2-1; 9 bases are a match to TRBD1. The trim removed 6 bases at V and 7 bases at J, leaving 1 base unmatched. CDR3 length: 11 amino acids. Germline CDR1 reads DFQATT; CDR2 reads SNEGSKA (reference sequence). The CDR3 region is CSADRGNEQFF. CDR3 bases: TGCAGTGCCGACAGGGGGAATGAGCAGTTCTTC.

The gene calls are TRBV30 and TRBJ1-1; D possibly corresponds to TRBD1 (6 bases). This CDR3 is built from 11 residues. V lost 3 bases and J lost 6, with 8 bases in between. In germline, CDR1 is GTSNPN, CDR2 SVGIG (reference sequence). The CDR3 spells CAWRQGAEAFF. The CDR3 DNA is TGTGCCTGGAGACAGGGAGCTGAAGCTTTCTTT. Full variable domain (outside the CDR3, taken from reference TRBV30 and TRBJ1-1): SQTIHQWPATLVQPVGSPLSLECTVEGTSNPNLYWYRQAAGRGLQLLFYSVGIGQISSEVPQNLSASRPQDRQFILSSKKLLLSDSGFYLCAWRQGAEAFFGQGTRLTVV.

The V and J genes are TRBV12-5 and TRBJ2-7; D might be TRBD1 (6 bases). From germline, CDR1 is LGHNT and CDR2 FRNRAP. The germline V and J ends were trimmed by 3 bases and 1 base, with 7 bases remaining between them. The CDR3 has 13 amino acids. CDR3 nucleotides: TGTGCTAGTGGTTTCACAGGGTCCTACGAGCAGTACTTC. Its protein product is CASGFTGSYEQYF. The whole variable domain, filled in from reference TRBV12-5 and TRBJ2-7, reads DARVTQTPRHKVTEMGQEVTMRCQPILGHNTVFWYRQTMMQGLELLAYFRNRAPLDDSGMPKDRFSAEMPDATLATLKIQPSEPRDSAVYFCASGFTGSYEQYFGPGTRLTVT.

This clonotype has a count of ten or more. J is TRBJ2-3 and V is TRBV12-3 or TRBV12-4; D ambiguous. Between the trimmed V and J ends, which lost 6 bases and 2 bases, there was a span of 12 bases. The CDR3 has 14 amino acids. CDR3 residues: CASSRMRNTDTQYF. As DNA, the CDR3 is TGTGCCAGCAGCCGGATGCGGAACACAGATACGCAGTATTTT.

The chain employs TRBV29-1 and TRBJ2-7; D perhaps matches TRBD1 (5 bases). Trimming removed 5 bases at V and 3 bases at J, with 17 bases between. CDR3 length: 14 amino acids. Germline V lookup: CDR1 SQVTM, CDR2 ANQGSEA. The CDR3 spells CSVRLLGQGYEQYF. Here the CDR3 DNA reads TGCAGCGTTCGGTTGCTCGGCCAGGGCTACGAGCAGTACTTC.

This clonotype was recorded only once. Being one base from a much bigger clone, this may be a read error. V is TRBV5-6 and J is TRBJ2-5, with D possibly TRBD2 on 5 matching bases. Germline lookup yields CDR1 SGHDT and CDR2 YYEEEE. The CDR3 sequence is 15 residues long. Trimming stripped 0 bases from V and 11 bases from J, with 20 bases between. The CDR3, as DNA: TGTGCCAGCAGCTTGGGCCGAAAGGAAGCCTGGGAGCAGTACTTC. Protein sequence: CASSLGRKEAWEQYF.

V and J are TRBV12-3 or TRBV12-4 and TRBJ2-5; no firm D call. The CDR3 consists of 15 residues. Trimming removed 5 bases at V and 3 bases at J, with 16 bases between. CDR3 in amino acids: CASSSPWTTKETQYF. CDR3 coding DNA: TGTGCCAGCAGTAGCCCTTGGACCACGAAAGAGACCCAGTACTTC.

J is TRBJ2-3 and V is TRBV11-2, with 12 nucleotides matching TRBD2. The V gene end was trimmed by 5 bases and the J gene end by 2 bases; junction bases not matched to a gene: 5. Germline values: CDR1 SGHAT, CDR2 FQNNGV. The CDR3 is 16 amino acids. The CDR3 nucleotides are TGTGCCAGCAGCAACGGACTAGCGGGAAACACAGATACGCAGTATTTT. Amino acid sequence: CASSNGLAGNTDTQYF.

The chain has TRBV29-1 and TRBJ2-7; TRBD2 matches 10 bases. Trimming at V came to 3 bases and at J to 0 bases, leaving 8 bases not matched to a gene. This CDR3 is built from 16 residues. Germline V lookup: CDR1 SQVTM, CDR2 ANQGSEA. DNA for the CDR3: TGCAGCGTTGACTTATACCGGACTAGCGGCTCCTACGAGCAGTACTTC. This codes for CSVDLYRTSGSYEQYF.

The rearrangement uses TRBV2 and TRBJ2-5; D may be TRBD1 or TRBD2 (5 bases each). There are 14 residues in the CDR3. Trimming left V 8 bases short and J 3 bases short, with 16 bases between. From germline, CDR1 is SNHLY and CDR2 FYNNEI. CDR3 DNA: TGTGCCAGCGGCCAGTGGGACGGAGAAGAGACCCAGTACTTC. Its protein product is CASGQWDGEETQYF.

As to this clonotype: This may be a read error: a much more frequent sequence differs by one nucleotide. The chain links TRBV20-1 to TRBJ2-5, with a possible D match to TRBD2 (5 bases). The CDR3 has 11 amino acids. The germline V gene encodes CDR1 DFQATT and CDR2 SNEGSKA (reference sequence). V lost 7 bases and J 0 bases, leaving 6 bases between the germline ends. The CDR3 is CSGADQETQYF. As DNA, the CDR3 is TGCAGTGGAGCGGACCAAGAGACCCAGTACTTC.

V and J are TRBV5-5 and TRBJ2-7, with D possibly TRBD1 on 6 matching bases. Germline-derived CDR1 and CDR2 are SGHKS and YYEKEE (reference sequence). This CDR3 spans 14 amino acids. Trimming left V 0 bases short and J 4 bases short, with 11 bases between. CDR3 residues: CASSLVGQSYEQYF. The CDR3 region has the DNA TGTGCCAGCAGCTTGGTAGGACAGTCGTACGAGCAGTACTTC.

The J gene is TRBJ2-7, the V gene TRBV7-3, with D perhaps given as TRBD1 or TRBD2 (5 bases each). The J call may be faulty, since TRBJ2-5 better matches the DNA end. This CDR3 is 13 amino acids long. In germline, CDR1 is SGHTA, CDR2 FQGTGA. The CDR3 sequence: CASGRGPTETQYF. CDR3 in DNA: TGTGCCAGCGGTAGGGGACCCACGGAGACCCAGTACTTC.

This clonotype appeared many times. This chain connects TRBV7-9 to TRBJ1-2; D may be TRBD1 (6 bases). V dropped 3 bases and J dropped 3 bases, with 11 bases sitting between them. The CDR3 covers 14 residues. Per the germline V gene, CDR1 is SEHNR and CDR2 is FQNEAQ (reference sequence). The CDR3 sequence is CASSFQQGYYGYTF. CDR3 DNA sequence: TGTGCCAGCAGCTTCCAGCAGGGGTACTATGGCTACACCTTC.